Sequencing of this TCR beta chain was carried out in a study of blood T cell repertoires in COVID-19. Clones were sequenced by immunoSEQ multiplex PCR, and TCRdb holds only the in-frame ones, with some missing. In the table there are 200,000 to 250,000 clones, 84% of which are singletons. V lost 2 bases, J lost 4 bases, and 11 bases lay in between. The V gene's germline CDR1 is GTSNPN and CDR2 SVGIG (reference sequence). This CDR3 is built from 13 residues. The chain couples TRBV30 to TRBJ1-1; D might be TRBD1 (6 bases). The source is a woman aged 40 to 50 who had recovered from COVID-19. Sequencing used PBMCs or T cells enriched from blood (not recorded which). The CDR3 is CAWSSNRVTEAFF. Written as DNA, the CDR3 is TGTGCCTGGAGTTCTAACAGGGTCACTGAAGCTTTCTTT.